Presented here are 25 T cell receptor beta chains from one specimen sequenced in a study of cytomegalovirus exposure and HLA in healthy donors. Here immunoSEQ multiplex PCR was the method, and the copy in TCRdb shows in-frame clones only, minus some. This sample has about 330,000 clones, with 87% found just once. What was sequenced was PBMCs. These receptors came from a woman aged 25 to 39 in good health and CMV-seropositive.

CDR3: CASSLASAQGEQYF. The DNA of the CDR3 is TGCGCCAGCAGCTTGGCCTCGGCCCAGGGCGAGCAGTACTTC. The chain has TRBV5-1 and TRBJ2-7, with TRBD1 as a possible D gene (5 bases). Per germline, CDR1 SGHRS and CDR2 YFSETQ. The CDR3 consists of 14 residues. V was pared by 0 bases and J by 6 bases, with 13 bases between.

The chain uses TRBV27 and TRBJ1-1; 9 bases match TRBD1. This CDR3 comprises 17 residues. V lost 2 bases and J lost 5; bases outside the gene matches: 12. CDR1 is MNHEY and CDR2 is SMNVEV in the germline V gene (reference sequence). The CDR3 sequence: CASSLLGLQGAGTEAFF. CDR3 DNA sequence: TGTGCCAGCAGTTTACTGGGCTTACAGGGGGCTGGGACTGAAGCTTTCTTT.

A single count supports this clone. The CDR3 protein is CASSLWGVVGRDSEQFF. CDR3 in DNA: TGTGCCAGCAGCTTGTGGGGGGTAGTAGGTCGGGACAGTGAGCAGTTCTTC. V gene TRBV5-4 combines with J gene TRBJ2-1; a possible D gene is TRBD1 (7 bases). CDR1 is SGHNT and CDR2 is YYREEE in the germline V gene (reference sequence). Deletions cut 1 base from V and 9 bases from J, with 23 bases between. The CDR3 has 17 residues.

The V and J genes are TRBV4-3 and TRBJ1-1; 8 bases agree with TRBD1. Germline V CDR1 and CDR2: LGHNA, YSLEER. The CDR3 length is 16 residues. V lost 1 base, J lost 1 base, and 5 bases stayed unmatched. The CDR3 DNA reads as TGCGCCAGCAGCCAAGGGACAGGGTTTGGGAACACTGAAGCTTTCTTT. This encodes CASSQGTGFGNTEAFF.

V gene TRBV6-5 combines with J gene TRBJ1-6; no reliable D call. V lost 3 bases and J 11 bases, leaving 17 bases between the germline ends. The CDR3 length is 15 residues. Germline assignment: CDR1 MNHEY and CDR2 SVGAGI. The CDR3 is CASSYKSPESTPLHF. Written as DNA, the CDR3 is TGTGCCAGCAGTTATAAGTCCCCAGAGAGCACACCCCTCCACTTT.

CDR3 coding DNA: TGTGCCAGCAGTGAAGTGGGCAACACTGAAGCTTTCTTT. Its protein product is CASSEVGNTEAFF. V and J are TRBV6-1 and TRBJ1-1; no definite D call. Germline V gene data show CDR1 as MNHNS and CDR2 as SASEGT. The CDR3 consists of 13 residues. V lost 1 base and J lost 2, with 5 bases in between.

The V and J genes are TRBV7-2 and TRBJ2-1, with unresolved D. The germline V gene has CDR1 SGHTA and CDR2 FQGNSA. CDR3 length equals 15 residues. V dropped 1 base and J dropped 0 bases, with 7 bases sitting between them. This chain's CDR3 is CASSLVSFSYNEQFF. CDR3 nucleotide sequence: TGTGCCAGCAGCTTAGTTAGCTTCTCCTACAATGAGCAGTTCTTC.

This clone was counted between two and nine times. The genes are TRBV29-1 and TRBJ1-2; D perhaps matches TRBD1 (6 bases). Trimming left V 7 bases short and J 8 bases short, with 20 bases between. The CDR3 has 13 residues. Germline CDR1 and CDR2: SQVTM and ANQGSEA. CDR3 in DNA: TGCAGCGGAGGTAATTCTCACAGGGACGGCTACACCTTC. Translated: CSGGNSHRDGYTF.

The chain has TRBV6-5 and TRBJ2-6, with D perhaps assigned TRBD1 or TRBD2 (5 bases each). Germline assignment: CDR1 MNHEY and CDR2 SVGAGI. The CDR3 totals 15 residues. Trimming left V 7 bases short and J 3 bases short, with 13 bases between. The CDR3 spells CASTYGTRGANVLTF. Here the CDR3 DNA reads TGTGCCAGCACCTACGGGACCCGTGGGGCCAACGTCCTGACTTTC.

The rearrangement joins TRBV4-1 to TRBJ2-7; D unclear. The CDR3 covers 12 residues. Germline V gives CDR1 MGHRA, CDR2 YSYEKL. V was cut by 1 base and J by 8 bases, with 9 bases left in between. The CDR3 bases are TGCGCCAGCAGCCAAGGAGCACAGAAGCAGTACTTC. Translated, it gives CASSQGAQKQYF.

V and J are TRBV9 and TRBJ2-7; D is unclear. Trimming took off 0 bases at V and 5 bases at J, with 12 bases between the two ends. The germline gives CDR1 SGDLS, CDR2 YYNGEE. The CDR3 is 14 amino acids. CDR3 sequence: CASSVGSSLNEQYF. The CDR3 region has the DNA TGTGCCAGCAGCGTAGGGAGCAGCCTCAACGAGCAGTACTTC. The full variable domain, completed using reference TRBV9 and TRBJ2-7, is DSGVTQTPKHLITATGQRVTLRCSPRSGDLSVYWYQQSLDQGLQFLIQYYNGEERAKGNILERFSAQQFPDLHSELNLSSLELGDSALYFCASSVGSSLNEQYFGPGTRLTVT.

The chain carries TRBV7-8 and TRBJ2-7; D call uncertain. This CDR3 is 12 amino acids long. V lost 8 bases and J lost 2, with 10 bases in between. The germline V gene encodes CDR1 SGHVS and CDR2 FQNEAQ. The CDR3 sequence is CASRPGAYEQYF. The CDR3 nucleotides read TGTGCCAGCCGTCCTGGGGCCTACGAGCAGTACTTC.

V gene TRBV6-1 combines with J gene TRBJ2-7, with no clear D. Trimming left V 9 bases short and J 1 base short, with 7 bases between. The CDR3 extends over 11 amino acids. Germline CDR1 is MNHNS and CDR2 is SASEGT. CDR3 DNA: TGTGCCAGTCTTTGGTCCTACGAGCAGTACTTC. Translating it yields CASLWSYEQYF.

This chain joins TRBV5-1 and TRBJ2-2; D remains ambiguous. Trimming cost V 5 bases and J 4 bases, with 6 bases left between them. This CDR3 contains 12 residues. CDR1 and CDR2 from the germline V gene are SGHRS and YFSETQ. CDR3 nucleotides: TGCGCCAGCAGATCGGGCACCGGGGAGCTGTTTTTT. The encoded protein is CASRSGTGELFF.

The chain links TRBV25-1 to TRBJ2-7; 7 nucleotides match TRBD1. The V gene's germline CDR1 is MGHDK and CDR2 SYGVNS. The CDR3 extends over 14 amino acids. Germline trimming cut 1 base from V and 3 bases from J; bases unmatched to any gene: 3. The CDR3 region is CASSESGTVYEQYF. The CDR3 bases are TGTGCCAGCAGTGAATCAGGGACAGTCTACGAGCAGTACTTC.

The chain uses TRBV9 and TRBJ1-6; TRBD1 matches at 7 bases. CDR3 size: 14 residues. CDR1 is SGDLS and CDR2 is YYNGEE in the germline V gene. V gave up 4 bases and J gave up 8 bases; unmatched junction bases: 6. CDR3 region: CASSLRDRDSPLHF. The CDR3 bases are TGTGCCAGCAGCCTCCGGGACAGAGATTCACCCCTCCACTTT.

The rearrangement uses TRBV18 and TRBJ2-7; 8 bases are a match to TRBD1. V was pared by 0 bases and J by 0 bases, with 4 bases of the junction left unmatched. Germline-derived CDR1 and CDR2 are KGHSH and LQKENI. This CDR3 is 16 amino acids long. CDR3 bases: TGTGCCAGCTCACCACCGAATCAGGGGGCCTCCTACGAGCAGTACTTC. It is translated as CASSPPNQGASYEQYF.

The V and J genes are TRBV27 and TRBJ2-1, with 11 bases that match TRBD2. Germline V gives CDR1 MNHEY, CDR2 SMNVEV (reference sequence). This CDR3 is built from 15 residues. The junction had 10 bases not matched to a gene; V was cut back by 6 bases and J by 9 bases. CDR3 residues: CASSPGTSGRGEQFF. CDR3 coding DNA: TGTGCCAGCAGCCCCGGGACTAGCGGACGGGGTGAGCAGTTCTTC.

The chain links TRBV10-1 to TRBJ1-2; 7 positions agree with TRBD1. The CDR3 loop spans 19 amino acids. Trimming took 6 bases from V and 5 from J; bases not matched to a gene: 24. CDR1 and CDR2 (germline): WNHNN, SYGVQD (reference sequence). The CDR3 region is CASRRQGPEHPKFWYGYTF. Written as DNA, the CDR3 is TGCGCCAGCAGGAGACAGGGCCCCGAACACCCCAAATTCTGGTATGGCTACACCTTC.

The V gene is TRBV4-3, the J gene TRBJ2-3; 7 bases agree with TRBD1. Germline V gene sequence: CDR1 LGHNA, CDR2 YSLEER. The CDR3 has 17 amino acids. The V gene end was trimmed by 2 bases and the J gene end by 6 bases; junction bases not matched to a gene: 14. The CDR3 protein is CASSQSINRGLGDTQYF. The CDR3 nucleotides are TGCGCCAGCAGCCAATCAATTAACAGGGGTTTAGGGGATACGCAGTATTTT.

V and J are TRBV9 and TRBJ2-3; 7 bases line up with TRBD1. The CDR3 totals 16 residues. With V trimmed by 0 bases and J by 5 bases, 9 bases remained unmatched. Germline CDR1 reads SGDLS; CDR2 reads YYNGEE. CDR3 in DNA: TGTGCCAGCAGCGTAGGACCGGGACAGTCGATAGATACGCAGTATTTT. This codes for CASSVGPGQSIDTQYF.

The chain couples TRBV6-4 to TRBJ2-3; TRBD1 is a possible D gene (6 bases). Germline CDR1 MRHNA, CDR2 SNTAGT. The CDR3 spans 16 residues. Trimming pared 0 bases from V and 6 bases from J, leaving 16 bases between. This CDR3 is CASSDSGAGWCDTQYF. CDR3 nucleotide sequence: TGTGCCAGCAGTGACTCGGGGGCGGGCTGGTGCGATACGCAGTATTTT.

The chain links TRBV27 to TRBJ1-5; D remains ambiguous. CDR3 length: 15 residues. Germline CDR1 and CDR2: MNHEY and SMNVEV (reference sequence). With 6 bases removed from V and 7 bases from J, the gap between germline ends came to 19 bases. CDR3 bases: TGTGCCAGCAGCACTTCTCTGGGGTTGGGGCAGCCCCAGCATTTT. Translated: CASSTSLGLGQPQHF.

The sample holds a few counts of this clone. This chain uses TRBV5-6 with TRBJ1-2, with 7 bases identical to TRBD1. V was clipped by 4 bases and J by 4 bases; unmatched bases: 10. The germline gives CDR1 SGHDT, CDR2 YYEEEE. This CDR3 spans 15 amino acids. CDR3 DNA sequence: TGTGCCAGCAGCCGTCGACAGGGTGTTAGCTATGGCTACACCTTC. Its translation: CASSRRQGVSYGYTF.

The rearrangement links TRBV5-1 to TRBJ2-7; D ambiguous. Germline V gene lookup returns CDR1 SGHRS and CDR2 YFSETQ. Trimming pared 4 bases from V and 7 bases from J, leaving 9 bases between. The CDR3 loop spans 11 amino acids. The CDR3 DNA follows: TGCGCCAGCAGCAGAGAAAGGGAGCAGTACTTC. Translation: CASSREREQYF.